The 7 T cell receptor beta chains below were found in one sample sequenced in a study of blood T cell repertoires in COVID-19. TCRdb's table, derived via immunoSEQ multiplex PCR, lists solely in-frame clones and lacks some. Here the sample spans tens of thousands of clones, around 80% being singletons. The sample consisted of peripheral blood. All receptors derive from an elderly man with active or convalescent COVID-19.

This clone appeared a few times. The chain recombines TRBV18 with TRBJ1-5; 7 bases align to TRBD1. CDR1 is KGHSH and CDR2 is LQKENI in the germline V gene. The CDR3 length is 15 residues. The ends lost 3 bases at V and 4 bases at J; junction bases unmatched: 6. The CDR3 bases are TGTGCCAGCTCACCCTCCTCAGGGGGTAATCAGCCCCAGCATTTT. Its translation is CASSPSSGGNQPQHF.

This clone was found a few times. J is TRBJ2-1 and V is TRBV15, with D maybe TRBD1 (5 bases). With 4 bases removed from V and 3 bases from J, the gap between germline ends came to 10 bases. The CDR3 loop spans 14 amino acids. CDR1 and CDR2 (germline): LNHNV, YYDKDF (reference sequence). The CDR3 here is CATSIDRNYNEQFF. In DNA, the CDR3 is TGTGCCACCAGCATCGACAGAAACTACAATGAGCAGTTCTTC.

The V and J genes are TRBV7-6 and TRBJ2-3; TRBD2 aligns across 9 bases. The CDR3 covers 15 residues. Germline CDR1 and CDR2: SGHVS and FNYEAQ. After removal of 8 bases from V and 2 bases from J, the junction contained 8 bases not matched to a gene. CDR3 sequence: CASGPSGVNTDTQYF. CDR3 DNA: TGTGCCAGCGGCCCTAGCGGGGTGAACACAGATACGCAGTATTTT.

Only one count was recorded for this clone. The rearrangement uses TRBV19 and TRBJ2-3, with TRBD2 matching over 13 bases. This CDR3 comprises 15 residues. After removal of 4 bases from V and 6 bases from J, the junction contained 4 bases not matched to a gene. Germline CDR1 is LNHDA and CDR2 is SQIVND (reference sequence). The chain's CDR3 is CASSRRTSGSDTQYF. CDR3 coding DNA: TGTGCCAGTAGTAGACGGACTAGCGGGAGTGATACGCAGTATTTT.

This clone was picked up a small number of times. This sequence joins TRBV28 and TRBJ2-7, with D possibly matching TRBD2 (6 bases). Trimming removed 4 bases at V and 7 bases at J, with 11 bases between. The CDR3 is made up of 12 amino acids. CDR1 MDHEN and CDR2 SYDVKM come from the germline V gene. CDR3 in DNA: TGTGCCAGCAGTTCCAGGACTAATGAGCAGTACTTC. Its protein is CASSSRTNEQYF.

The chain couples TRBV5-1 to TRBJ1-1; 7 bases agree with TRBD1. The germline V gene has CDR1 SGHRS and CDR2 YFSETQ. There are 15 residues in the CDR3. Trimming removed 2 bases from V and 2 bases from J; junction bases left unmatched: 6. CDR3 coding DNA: TGCGCCAGCAGCTTAGTTGGACAGGTTAACACTGAAGCTTTCTTT. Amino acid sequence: CASSLVGQVNTEAFF.

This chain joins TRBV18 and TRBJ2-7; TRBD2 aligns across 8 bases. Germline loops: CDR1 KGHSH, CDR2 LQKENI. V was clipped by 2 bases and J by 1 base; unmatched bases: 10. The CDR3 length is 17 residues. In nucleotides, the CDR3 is TGTGCCAGCTCACCAGTGGCGCGGGGGGTAGCGTCCTACGAGCAGTACTTC. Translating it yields CASSPVARGVASYEQYF. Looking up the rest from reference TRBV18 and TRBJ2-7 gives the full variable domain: NAGVMQNPRHLVRRRGQEARLRCSPMKGHSHVYWYRQLPEEGLKFMVYLQKENIIDESGMPKERFSAEFPKEGPSILRIQQVVRGDSAAYFCASSPVARGVASYEQYFGPGTRLTVT.